Below are 26 T cell receptor beta chains sequenced from a single sample in a study of T cells in Graves' hyperthyroidism and ophthalmopathy. Regions amplified from RNA transcripts were the TCR beta CDR3 regions. Using the HTBI primer set, a first-round RT-PCR was run on the TCR CDR3. TCRdb re-derived calls from the multiplex PCR reads in MiXCR, one entry per CDR3 protein. Of hundreds of thousands of distinct CDR3 sequences in the sample, about 13% were seen once. The sequenced sample was blood. The receptors were gathered from a woman between 18 and 29 years old with Graves' hyperthyroidism.

The table lists this clonotype with a few counts. This chain joins TRBV7-6 and TRBJ2-3, with 8 bases fitting TRBD2. Germline values: CDR1 SGHVS, CDR2 FNYEAQ. The CDR3 is 17 residues long. V gave up 4 bases and J gave up 4 bases; unmatched junction bases: 13. The CDR3 region is CASSSSLGSGSSDTQYF. The CDR3 nucleotides are TGTGCCAGCAGCTCCTCGTTGGGAAGCGGGAGTTCAGATACGCAGTATTTT.

This clonotype was recorded at least ten times. V and J are TRBV6-1 and TRBJ1-1, with a tentative D call TRBD1 (5 bases). This CDR3 is built from 15 residues. The V gene lost 5 bases and the J gene lost 5 bases, with 18 bases spanning the gap. Germline V gene data show CDR1 as MNHNS and CDR2 as SASEGT. CDR3 in DNA: TGTGCCAGCAGTTACACTTCGGGACGAGGGACTGAAGCTTTCTTT. It yields the protein CASSYTSGRGTEAFF.

This clonotype was counted ten times or more. This chain connects TRBV11-2 to TRBJ2-1; D is undetermined. Trimming took off 5 bases at V and 9 bases at J, with 11 bases between the two ends. This CDR3 has 12 amino acids. CDR1 is SGHAT and CDR2 is FQNNGV in the germline V gene. The DNA for the CDR3 is TGTGCCAGCAGCCCCTTAGGCGGTGAGCAGTTCTTC. It specifies CASSPLGGEQFF. Looking up the rest from reference TRBV11-2 and TRBJ2-1 gives the full variable domain: EAGVAQSPRYKIIEKRQSVAFWCNPISGHATLYWYQQILGQGPKLLIQFQNNGVVDDSQLPKDRFSAERLKGVDSTLKIQPAKLEDSAVYLCASSPLGGEQFFGPGTRLTVL.

In its sample, this clonotype was seen many times. The chain carries TRBV18 and TRBJ1-1; D is unclear. CDR3 length: 12 amino acids. V was trimmed by 3 bases and J by 4 bases, leaving 6 bases between them. Germline V gene sequence: CDR1 KGHSH, CDR2 LQKENI. The CDR3: CASSPASTEAFF. CDR3 sequence (DNA): TGTGCCAGCTCACCGGCAAGCACTGAAGCTTTCTTT. Complete variable domain (other parts from reference TRBV18 and TRBJ1-1): NAGVMQNPRHLVRRRGQEARLRCSPMKGHSHVYWYRQLPEEGLKFMVYLQKENIIDESGMPKERFSAEFPKEGPSILRIQQVVRGDSAAYFCASSPASTEAFFGQGTRLTVV.

This clonotype was counted many times. The V call is TRBV12-3 or TRBV12-4, the J call TRBJ1-1; D remains ambiguous. Trimming took off 8 bases at V and 3 bases at J, with 16 bases between the two ends. The CDR3 has 14 amino acids. The CDR3 region is CASALPTLYTEAFF. As DNA, the CDR3 is TGTGCCAGCGCCCTCCCGACACTCTACACTGAAGCTTTCTTT.

The chain recombines TRBV20-1 with TRBJ1-3; 9 positions agree with TRBD1. J was trimmed by 8 bases and V by 0 bases; bases with no gene match: 11. Germline lookup yields CDR1 DFQATT and CDR2 SNEGSKA (reference sequence). This CDR3 region has 16 residues. In DNA, the CDR3 is TGCAGTGCTAGAGACGTTCCAAAAGACAGGGGGGACACCATATATTTT. The encoded protein is CSARDVPKDRGDTIYF.

This clonotype was seen more than once but under ten times. The CDR3 DNA follows: TGTGCCAGCAGCACAGGGACGGAACCTTATAATTCACCCCTCCACTTT. It yields the protein CASSTGTEPYNSPLHF. The chain uses TRBV7-3 and TRBJ1-6, with D possibly TRBD1 on 6 matching bases. Between the trimmed V and J ends, which lost 5 bases and 4 bases, there was a span of 15 bases. This CDR3 spans 16 amino acids. CDR1 and CDR2 from the germline V gene are SGHTA and FQGTGA.

Details on this clonotype: An end of the junction differs from the germline gene, which may be a read error. The chain carries TRBV7-2 and TRBJ2-7; 9 bases are shared with TRBD2. The CDR3 covers 14 residues. Looked up from germline, CDR1 is SGHTA and CDR2 is FQGNSA. CDR3 in amino acids: CASSHSGSSYKQYF. CDR3 DNA sequence: TGTGCCAGCAGTCATAGCGGGAGCTCCTACAAGCAGTACTTC.

This clonotype was recorded many times. The rearrangement uses TRBV2 and TRBJ2-5; the match to TRBD2 covers 8 bases. The CDR3 is 15 residues long. The junction had 8 bases not matched to a gene; V was cut back by 3 bases and J by 5 bases. The germline V gene has CDR1 SNHLY and CDR2 FYNNEI. CDR3 in DNA: TGTGCCAGCAGTGACGGGAGGGCGACCGGGGAGACCCAGTACTTC. This sequence encodes CASSDGRATGETQYF.

The V call is TRBV30, the J call TRBJ1-1, with TRBD1 matching 7 bases. The length of the CDR3 is 13 residues. CDR1 is GTSNPN, CDR2 SVGIG, per germline (reference sequence). V gave up 5 bases and J gave up 11 bases; unmatched junction bases: 14. This CDR3 reads CAWGRQGWAAAFF. The CDR3 DNA follows: TGTGCCTGGGGGAGACAGGGCTGGGCGGCGGCTTTCTTT.

As regards this clonotype: This may be a read error, as it is one base from a much larger clone. The chain employs TRBV5-8 and TRBJ1-6, with 7 positions matching TRBD1. This CDR3 has 14 residues. The germline V gene has CDR1 SGHTS and CDR2 YDEGEE. V lost 9 bases to trimming and J lost 7 bases; unmatched junction nucleotides: 10. Here the CDR3 reads CANSQGQRNSPLHF. CDR3 in DNA: TGTGCCAACAGTCAGGGACAGAGGAATTCACCCCTCCACTTT.

This clonotype was seen ten or more times. The V gene is TRBV18, the J gene TRBJ1-2, with no clear D. Germline loops: CDR1 KGHSH, CDR2 LQKENI. The CDR3 is 13 residues long. The V gene lost 2 bases and the J gene lost 4 bases, with 8 bases spanning the gap. The CDR3 nucleotides are TGTGCCAGCTCACCAACAGCCTCCTATGGCTACACCTTC. Amino acid sequence: CASSPTASYGYTF.

For this clonotype: A read error may explain this, as a much larger clone is one base away. V and J are TRBV7-9 and TRBJ2-7; either TRBD1 or TRBD2 may fit D (6 bases each). The CDR3 length is 14 residues. Germline-derived CDR1 and CDR2 are SEHNR and FQNEAQ (reference sequence). DNA of the CDR3: TGTGCCACGGGGTGGGGGGACAAACCCTACGAGCAGTGCTTC. Its protein is CATGWGDKPYEQCF. The whole variable domain, filled in from reference TRBV7-9 and TRBJ2-7, reads DTGVSQNPRHKITKRGQNVTFRCDPISEHNRLYWYRQTLGQGPEFLTYFQNEAQLEKSRLLSDRFSAERPKGSFSTLEIQRTEQGDSAMYLCATGWGDKPYEQCFGPGTRLTVT.

This clonotype was found many times. At one of its ends the junction is not consistent with the germline gene, which may arise from a read error. V and J are TRBV7-9 and TRBJ1-1; TRBD1 aligns across 8 bases. CDR3 length: 15 amino acids. Germline V gene sequence: CDR1 SEHNR, CDR2 FQNEAQ (reference sequence). CDR3 loop: CASSDNRGGNPEAFF. The CDR3 bases are TGTGCCAGCAGCGATAACAGGGGGGGGAACCCTGAAGCTTTCTTT. Full variable domain (rest looked up from reference TRBV7-9 and TRBJ1-1): DTGVSQNPRHKITKRGQNVTFRCDPISEHNRLYWYRQTLGQGPEFLTYFQNEAQLEKSRLLSDRFSAERPKGSFSTLEIQRTEQGDSAMYLCASSDNRGGNPEAFFGQGTRLTVV.

There are a few counts of this clonotype. This CDR3 is missing its conserved last phenylalanine or tryptophan, likely due to a read error. V and J are TRBV6-1 and TRBJ1-1; D may be TRBD1 (6 bases). The CDR3 covers 14 residues. V was cut by 7 bases and J by 4 bases, with 16 bases left in between. Germline lookup yields CDR1 MNHNS and CDR2 SASEGT. CDR3 bases: TGTGCCAGCACCCGGGGGGGCTTGGGCACTGAAGCTTTCGTT. The encoded protein is CASTRGGLGTEAFV.

Details on this clonotype: This may be a read error: a much more frequent sequence differs by one nucleotide. The rearrangement links TRBV2 to TRBJ1-4; TRBD1 is a possible D gene (6 bases). The CDR3 contains 14 residues. The V end was cut by 8 bases, the J end by 0 bases, with 10 bases between. Germline CDR1 is SNHLY and CDR2 is FYNNEI. CDR3 sequence: CASGGTSTNEKLFF. The CDR3 bases are TGTGCCAGCGGTGGGACATCAACTAATGAAAAACTGTTTTTT.

This clonotype was recorded at least ten times. The chain joins TRBV27 to TRBJ2-7; 7 nucleotides align to TRBD1. Germline CDR1 reads MNHEY; CDR2 reads SMNVEV (reference sequence). The CDR3 runs 19 residues. Losses at the gene ends were 3 bases for V and 3 bases for J; bases not matched to a gene: 20. The CDR3 bases are TGTGCCAGCAGTTTCGCCTCCACCGCTCGAGGGGGCGGCCGCTACGAGCAGTACTTC. Its translation is CASSFASTARGGGRYEQYF.

The chain links TRBV5-8 to TRBJ2-3; 16 nucleotides match TRBD2. The V gene end was trimmed by 4 bases and the J gene end by 3 bases; junction bases not matched to a gene: 11. This CDR3 comprises 19 residues. The V gene's germline CDR1 is SGHTS and CDR2 YDEGEE. The chain's CDR3 is CASSRGTSGRAGGTDTQYF. The DNA for the CDR3 is TGTGCCAGCAGCCGCGGGACTAGCGGGAGGGCCGGGGGGACAGATACGCAGTATTTT.

The rearrangement links TRBV20-1 to TRBJ2-1; D might be TRBD1 (5 bases). CDR1 and CDR2 from the germline V gene are DFQATT and SNEGSKA (reference sequence). The CDR3 sequence is 15 residues long. The ends were cut back, 1 base at V and 5 bases at J, with 15 bases in the middle. The DNA for the CDR3 is TGCAGTGCTAGAGCACCAGCCGACAGAGACAATGAGCAGTTCTTC. The encoded protein is CSARAPADRDNEQFF.

This clonotype was found a few times. This chain links TRBV27 with TRBJ1-6; D is undetermined. The germline gives CDR1 MNHEY, CDR2 SMNVEV (reference sequence). The CDR3 runs to 14 residues. Trimming removed 5 bases from V and 1 base from J, with 6 bases in between. The CDR3 sequence is CASSTESYNSPLHF. The CDR3 DNA is TGTGCCAGCAGTACTGAGTCCTATAATTCACCCCTCCACTTT.

This clonotype was seen repeatedly, ten times or more. The chain uses TRBV7-8 and TRBJ2-2; TRBD1 aligns across 8 bases. The CDR3 covers 17 residues. Germline V gives CDR1 SGHVS, CDR2 FQNEAQ. The V segment lost 0 bases and the J segment 0 bases; nucleotides outside the gene matches: 3. The CDR3 nucleotides read TGTGCCAGCAGCTTAGCCTCAGGGGGCGCGAACACCGGGGAGCTGTTTTTT. The encoded protein is CASSLASGGANTGELFF.

There are many counts of this clonotype. The V and J genes are TRBV7-8 and TRBJ2-7; TRBD1 matches 8 bases. Germline CDR1 and CDR2: SGHVS and FQNEAQ. There are 14 residues in the CDR3. V lost 4 bases and J lost 7; bases outside the gene matches: 9. The CDR3: CASSSDQGAGEQYF. In DNA form, the CDR3 reads TGTGCCAGCAGCTCTGATCAGGGGGCGGGGGAGCAGTACTTC.

In its sample, this clonotype was seen many times. The chain's CDR3 is CASSPSRDRGVYNSPLHF. CDR3 DNA: TGTGCCAGCAGTCCTTCCCGGGACAGGGGTGTCTATAATTCACCCCTCCACTTT. J is TRBJ1-6 and V is TRBV27, with 10 bases aligning to TRBD1. Germline lookup yields CDR1 MNHEY and CDR2 SMNVEV (reference sequence). J was trimmed by 3 bases and V by 5 bases; bases with no gene match: 10. The CDR3 runs to 18 residues.

J is TRBJ2-2 and V is TRBV5-1, with D possibly TRBD1 on 5 matching bases. CDR3 size: 16 residues. From germline, CDR1 is SGHRS and CDR2 YFSETQ. V was clipped by 0 bases and J by 4 bases, with 13 bases between them. The CDR3 sequence is CASSLEQRQGTGELFF. CDR3 in DNA: TGCGCCAGCAGCTTGGAACAGAGGCAGGGCACCGGGGAGCTGTTTTTT. Complete variable domain (other parts from reference TRBV5-1 and TRBJ2-2): KAGVTQTPRYLIKTRGQQVTLSCSPISGHRSVSWYQQTPGQGLQFLFEYFSETQRNKGNFPGRFSGRQFSNSRSEMNVSTLELGDSALYLCASSLEQRQGTGELFFGEGSRLTVL.

The J gene is TRBJ1-5, the V gene TRBV4-1, with D unresolved. CDR3 length: 18 residues. CDR1 and CDR2 from the germline V gene are MGHRA and YSYEKL. V lost 0 bases to trimming and J lost 0 bases, with 15 bases between them. CDR3 coding DNA: TGCGCCAGCAGCCAAGATAGGCGGAGGAAGGATAGCAATCAGCCCCAGCATTTT. Amino acids: CASSQDRRRKDSNQPQHF.

The table lists this clonotype with many counts. The chain joins TRBV27 to TRBJ2-1; unclear D gene. The germline gives CDR1 MNHEY, CDR2 SMNVEV (reference sequence). The CDR3 runs to 14 residues. CDR3 region: CAGDPGAPYNEQFF. The CDR3 DNA reads as TGTGCTGGTGACCCGGGTGCCCCATACAATGAGCAGTTCTTC.